The sequence of this T cell receptor (beta chain) was determined in a study of blood T cell repertoires in COVID-19. Profiling relied on immunoSEQ multiplex PCR, and the TCRdb table lists in-frame clones only, not all of them. The sample lists 150,000 to 200,000 clones, approximately 80% occurring once. The CDR3 totals 13 residues. Between the trimmed V and J ends, which lost 5 bases and 1 base, there was a span of 8 bases. Per germline, CDR1 SGHTA and CDR2 FQGNSA. The sequencing sample was made of peripheral blood. V gene TRBV7-2 combines with J gene TRBJ1-1; tentatively, D is TRBD1 (6 bases). The sequence was collected from a woman of 80 years or more with active or convalescent COVID-19. The CDR3 bases are TGTGCCAGCAGCGGACAGCCGAACACTGAAGCTTTCTTT. It encodes CASSGQPNTEAFF.